Shown below are 16 T cell receptor beta chains from a single sample sequenced in a study of OX40 agonist ivuxolimab in advanced cancers. Profiling relied on immunoSEQ multiplex PCR, and the TCRdb table lists in-frame clones only, not all of them. The sample has 78,000 or so clones; 80% to 95% are singletons. This material consisted of CD4+ or CD8+ T cells sorted from blood, taken in a trial of the OX40 agonist ivuxolimab. The receptors stem from an adult with an advanced solid tumor such as melanoma, head and neck, liver or kidney cancer.

The chain couples TRBV19 to TRBJ1-1, with a tentative D call TRBD1 (5 bases). V gave up 4 bases and J gave up 1 base, with 10 bases separating them. The length of the CDR3 is 14 residues. Germline V lookup: CDR1 LNHDA, CDR2 SQIVND (reference sequence). The DNA of the CDR3 is TGTGCCAGTAGTACGTGGGGCGCGAACACTGAAGCTTTCTTT. Protein: CASSTWGANTEAFF.

This chain links TRBV11-2 with TRBJ2-7; TRBD1 agrees at 7 bases. The CDR3 covers 13 residues. Germline V lookup: CDR1 SGHAT, CDR2 FQNNGV. After removal of 5 bases from V and 0 bases from J, the junction contained 1 base not matched to a gene. In DNA form, the CDR3 reads TGTGCCAGCAGCGGGGACAGCTCCTACGAGCAGTACTTC. The encoded protein is CASSGDSSYEQYF.

The chain carries TRBV29-1 and TRBJ2-6; possible D gene TRBD2, 5 bases. Trimming pared 4 bases from V and 4 bases from J, leaving 8 bases between. This CDR3 comprises 13 residues. Germline values: CDR1 SQVTM, CDR2 ANQGSEA. The CDR3 coding sequence is TGCAGCGTTGGAGGGCCAGGGGCCAACGTCCTGACTTTC. Translating it yields CSVGGPGANVLTF.

The rearrangement uses TRBV6-5 and TRBJ1-2; the D is unclear. The CDR3 loop spans 11 amino acids. Germline V gene sequence: CDR1 MNHEY, CDR2 SVGAGI. The ends were cut back, 8 bases at V and 5 bases at J, with 9 bases in the middle. The CDR3 spells CASATGYGYTF. The CDR3 DNA reads TGTGCCAGCGCGACGGGTTATGGCTACACCTTC.

The chain has TRBV6-5 and TRBJ2-1, with a tentative D call TRBD1 (6 bases). The V and J ends lost 5 bases and 8 bases respectively, with 10 bases between them. Germline V gene lookup returns CDR1 MNHEY and CDR2 SVGAGI. The CDR3 is made up of 12 amino acids. The CDR3 protein is CASSNRVHEQFF. In nucleotides, the CDR3 is TGTGCCAGCAGTAACAGGGTCCATGAGCAGTTCTTC.

This chain links TRBV12-5 with TRBJ2-7; 7 nucleotides match TRBD1. The CDR3 length is 17 residues. V was pared by 5 bases and J by 0 bases, with 13 bases of the junction left unmatched. Per germline, CDR1 LGHNT and CDR2 FRNRAP. The CDR3 here is CASGPPPPGTDSYEQYF. In DNA, the CDR3 is TGTGCTAGTGGTCCCCCCCCTCCCGGGACAGACTCCTACGAGCAGTACTTC.

The CDR3 sequence is CASRGLDRNYEQYF. The CDR3 DNA reads as TGTGCCAGCAGGGGCTTAGACAGGAACTACGAGCAGTACTTC. V usage is TRBV28 and J usage is TRBJ2-5, with D possibly matching TRBD1 (6 bases). The end of the DNA aligns better with TRBJ2-7, so the J call may be wrong. Germline CDR1 is MDHEN and CDR2 is SYDVKM. The CDR3 is 14 residues long.

V is TRBV30 and J is TRBJ1-2; 7 positions match TRBD1. The trim removed 5 bases at V and 1 base at J, leaving 7 bases unmatched. The CDR3 has 14 amino acids. CDR1 and CDR2 (germline): GTSNPN, SVGIG (reference sequence). The CDR3 region has the DNA TGTGCCTGGCGTAACCAGGGGGGTAACTATGGCTACACCTTC. Translating it yields CAWRNQGGNYGYTF.

The V call is TRBV27, the J call TRBJ2-4; possibly TRBD1 or TRBD2 for D (6 bases each). The length of the CDR3 is 14 residues. Trimming cost V 3 bases and J 8 bases, with 14 bases left between them. Per germline, CDR1 MNHEY and CDR2 SMNVEV (reference sequence). CDR3 nucleotides: TGTGCCAGCAGTTTCCGGGGGCGGACGGACATTCAGTACTTC. Encoded protein: CASSFRGRTDIQYF.

V usage is TRBV15 and J usage is TRBJ1-4, with D tentatively TRBD1 (6 bases). Germline V gene data show CDR1 as LNHNV and CDR2 as YYDKDF (reference sequence). The CDR3 covers 15 residues. Trimming left V 0 bases short and J 5 bases short, with 10 bases between. The CDR3 here is CATSRDTGQNEKLFF. CDR3 in DNA: TGTGCCACCAGCAGAGATACAGGGCAAAATGAAAAACTGTTTTTT.

Details on this clone: The sample carries other DNA sequences with the same CDR3. The chain has TRBV5-1 and TRBJ2-3; no clear D. CDR1 SGHRS and CDR2 YFSETQ come from the germline V gene. V was cut by 2 bases and J by 3 bases, with 10 bases left in between. The CDR3 consists of 14 residues. The CDR3 bases are TGCGCCAGCAGCTTATCAGAGCCGACAGATACGCAGTATTTT. Translation gives CASSLSEPTDTQYF.

This clone was recorded only once. The J gene is TRBJ1-5, the V gene TRBV5-1, with a possible D match to TRBD1 (5 bases). The germline CDR1 and CDR2 sequences are SGHRS and YFSETQ. The CDR3 consists of 16 residues. V was shortened by 7 bases and J by 0 bases, with 17 bases between the two germline ends. CDR3 DNA sequence: TGCGCCAGCTCTCCTGGGGGGGAGGGTAGCAATCAGCCCCAGCATTTT. As protein: CASSPGGEGSNQPQHF.

The J gene is TRBJ1-1, the V gene TRBV27, with 7 bases identical to TRBD1. The CDR3 is made up of 16 amino acids. Trimming cost V 3 bases and J 2 bases; bases outside gene matches: 9. Germline lookup yields CDR1 MNHEY and CDR2 SMNVEV (reference sequence). The CDR3 loop is CASSFRQGIRNTEAFF. The CDR3 DNA follows: TGTGCCAGCAGTTTCCGACAGGGCATAAGAAACACTGAAGCTTTCTTT.

The rearrangement uses TRBV7-6 and TRBJ2-1, with TRBD2 identical over 7 bases. Germline CDR1 and CDR2: SGHVS and FNYEAQ. Germline trimming cut 3 bases from V and 3 bases from J; bases unmatched to any gene: 5. The CDR3 is 15 amino acids. In nucleotides, the CDR3 is TGTGCCAGCAGCTTGAGCGGGGCTAACTACAATGAGCAGTTCTTC. This encodes CASSLSGANYNEQFF.

V gene TRBV14 combines with J gene TRBJ2-5, with D possibly being TRBD2 (6 bases). In germline, CDR1 is SGHDN, CDR2 FVKESK. The CDR3 covers 15 residues. Trimming removed 3 bases from V and 5 bases from J, with 16 bases in between. The CDR3 nucleotides read TGTGCCAGCAGCCACGGAGGGGCAATGGGTGAGACCCAGTACTTC. It translates to CASSHGGAMGETQYF.

This chain uses TRBV5-6 with TRBJ1-4; TRBD1 matches 8 bases. CDR3 size: 14 residues. Germline loops: CDR1 SGHDT, CDR2 YYEEEE. The V gene end was trimmed by 2 bases and the J gene end by 7 bases; junction bases not matched to a gene: 4. The CDR3 DNA sequence: TGTGCCAGCAGCTTCGACAGGGGAGGTGAAAAACTGTTTTTT. Translating gives CASSFDRGGEKLFF.